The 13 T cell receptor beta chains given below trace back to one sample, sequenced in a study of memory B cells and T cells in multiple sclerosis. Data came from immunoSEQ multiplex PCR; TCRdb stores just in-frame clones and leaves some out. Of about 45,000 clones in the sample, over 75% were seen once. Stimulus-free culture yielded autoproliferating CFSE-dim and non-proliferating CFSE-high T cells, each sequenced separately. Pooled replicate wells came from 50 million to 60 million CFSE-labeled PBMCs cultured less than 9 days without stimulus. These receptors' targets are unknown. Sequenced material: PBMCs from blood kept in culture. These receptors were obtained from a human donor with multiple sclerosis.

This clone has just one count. The CDR3 DNA reads TGTGCCAGCAGTGGCCTTGACAGGGAAAATTCACCCCTCCACTTT. Protein product: CASSGLDRENSPLHF. The chain carries TRBV6-5 and TRBJ1-6, with 7 bases lining up with TRBD1. This CDR3 comprises 15 residues. Germline V CDR1 and CDR2: MNHEY, SVGAGI. V was pared by 5 bases and J by 7 bases, with 8 bases of the junction left unmatched.

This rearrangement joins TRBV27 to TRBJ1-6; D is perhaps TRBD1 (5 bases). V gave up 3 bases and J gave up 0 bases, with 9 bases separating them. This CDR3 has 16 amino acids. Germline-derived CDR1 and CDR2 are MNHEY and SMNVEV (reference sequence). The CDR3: CASSFGGGSYNSPLHF. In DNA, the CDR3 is TGTGCCAGCAGTTTCGGGGGAGGCTCCTATAATTCACCCCTCCACTTT.

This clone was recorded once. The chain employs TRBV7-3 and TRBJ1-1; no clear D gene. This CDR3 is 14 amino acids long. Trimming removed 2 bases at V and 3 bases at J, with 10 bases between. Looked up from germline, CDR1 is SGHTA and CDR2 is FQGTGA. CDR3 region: CASSLDPGDTEAFF. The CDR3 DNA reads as TGTGCCAGCAGCTTAGATCCCGGGGACACTGAAGCTTTCTTT.

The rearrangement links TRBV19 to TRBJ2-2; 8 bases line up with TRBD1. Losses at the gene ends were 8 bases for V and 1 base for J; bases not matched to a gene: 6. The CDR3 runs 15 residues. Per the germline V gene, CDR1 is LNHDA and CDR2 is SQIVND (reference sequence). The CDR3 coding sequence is TGTGCCAGTGGGCCGACAGGGGTGAACACCGGGGAGCTGTTTTTT. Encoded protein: CASGPTGVNTGELFF.

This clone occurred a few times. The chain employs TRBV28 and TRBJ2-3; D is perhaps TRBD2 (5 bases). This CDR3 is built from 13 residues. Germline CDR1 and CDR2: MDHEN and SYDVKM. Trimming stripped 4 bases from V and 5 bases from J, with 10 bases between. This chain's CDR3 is CASSSAAGDTQYF. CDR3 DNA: TGTGCCAGCAGTTCAGCGGCGGGAGATACGCAGTATTTT. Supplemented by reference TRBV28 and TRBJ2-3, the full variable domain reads DVKVTQSSRYLVKRTGEKVFLECVQDMDHENMFWYRQDPGLGLRLIYFSYDVKMKEKGDIPEGYSVSREKKERFSLILESASTNQTSMYLCASSSAAGDTQYFGPGTRLTVL.

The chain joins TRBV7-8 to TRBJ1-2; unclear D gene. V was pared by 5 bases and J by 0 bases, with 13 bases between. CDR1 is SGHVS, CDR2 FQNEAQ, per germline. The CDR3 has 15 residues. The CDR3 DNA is TGTGCCAGCAGCCTGAGGACGGATCCTAACTATGGCTACACCTTC. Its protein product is CASSLRTDPNYGYTF.

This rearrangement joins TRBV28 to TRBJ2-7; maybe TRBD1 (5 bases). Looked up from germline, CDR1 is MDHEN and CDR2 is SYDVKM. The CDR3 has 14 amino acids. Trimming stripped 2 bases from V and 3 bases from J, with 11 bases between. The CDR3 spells CASSLRQGNYEQYF. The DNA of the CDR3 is TGTGCCAGCAGTTTACGGCAGGGTAACTACGAGCAGTACTTC.

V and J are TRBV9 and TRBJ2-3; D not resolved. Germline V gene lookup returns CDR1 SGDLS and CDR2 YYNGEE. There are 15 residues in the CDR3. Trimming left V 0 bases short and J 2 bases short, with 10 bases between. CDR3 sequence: CASSVASPFTDTQYF. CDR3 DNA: TGTGCCAGCAGCGTAGCTAGTCCTTTCACAGATACGCAGTATTTT.

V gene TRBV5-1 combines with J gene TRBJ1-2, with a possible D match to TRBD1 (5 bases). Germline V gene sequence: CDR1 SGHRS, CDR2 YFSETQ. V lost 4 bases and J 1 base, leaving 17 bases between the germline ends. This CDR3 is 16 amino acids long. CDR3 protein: CASSRWGDDSNYGYTF. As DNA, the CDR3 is TGCGCCAGCAGCCGGTGGGGGGATGACAGTAACTATGGCTACACCTTC.

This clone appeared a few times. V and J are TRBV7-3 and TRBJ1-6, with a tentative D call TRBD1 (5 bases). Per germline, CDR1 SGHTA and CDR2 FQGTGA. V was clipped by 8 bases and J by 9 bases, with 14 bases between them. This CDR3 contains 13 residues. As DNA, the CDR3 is TGTGCCAGCGGGCAGGGAGGCGGTTCACCCCTCCACTTT. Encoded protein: CASGQGGGSPLHF. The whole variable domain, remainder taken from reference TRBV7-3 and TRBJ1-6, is GAGVSQTPSNKVTEKGKYVELRCDPISGHTALYWYRQSLGQGPEFLIYFQGTGAADDSGLPNDRFFAVRPEGSVSTLKIQRTERGDSAVYLCASGQGGGSPLHFGNGTRLTVT.

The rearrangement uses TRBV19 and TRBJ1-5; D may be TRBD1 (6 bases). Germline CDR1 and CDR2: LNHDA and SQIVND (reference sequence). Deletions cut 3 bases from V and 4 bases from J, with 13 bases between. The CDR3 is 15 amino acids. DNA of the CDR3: TGTGCCAGTAGTATTTTCGGGACAAAAAATCAGCCCCAGCATTTT. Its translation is CASSIFGTKNQPQHF.

In nucleotides, the CDR3 is TGCAGCGCCGGGACGGAGGGGTACGAGCAGTACTTC. Translation gives CSAGTEGYEQYF. The chain uses TRBV29-1 and TRBJ2-7, with D maybe TRBD2 (6 bases). CDR1 and CDR2 (germline): SQVTM, ANQGSEA. V was pared by 7 bases and J by 4 bases, with 14 bases between. CDR3 length: 12 amino acids.

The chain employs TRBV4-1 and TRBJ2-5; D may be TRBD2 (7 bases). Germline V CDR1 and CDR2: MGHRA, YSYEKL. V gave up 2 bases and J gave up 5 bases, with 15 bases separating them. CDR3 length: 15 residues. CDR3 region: CASSQSGGAGETQYF. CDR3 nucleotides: TGCGCCAGCAGCCAATCGGGGGGCGCGGGGGAGACCCAGTACTTC.